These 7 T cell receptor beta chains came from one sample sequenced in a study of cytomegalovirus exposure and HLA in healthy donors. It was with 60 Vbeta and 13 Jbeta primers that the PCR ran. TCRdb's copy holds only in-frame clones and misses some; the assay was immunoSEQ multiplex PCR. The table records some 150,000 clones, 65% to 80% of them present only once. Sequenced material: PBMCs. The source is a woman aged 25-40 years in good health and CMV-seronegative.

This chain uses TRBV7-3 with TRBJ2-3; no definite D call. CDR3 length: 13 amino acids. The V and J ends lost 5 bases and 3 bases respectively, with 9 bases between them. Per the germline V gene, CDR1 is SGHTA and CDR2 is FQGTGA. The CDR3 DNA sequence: TGTGCCAGCAGCGCCCAGTCGACAGATACGCAGTATTTT. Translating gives CASSAQSTDTQYF.

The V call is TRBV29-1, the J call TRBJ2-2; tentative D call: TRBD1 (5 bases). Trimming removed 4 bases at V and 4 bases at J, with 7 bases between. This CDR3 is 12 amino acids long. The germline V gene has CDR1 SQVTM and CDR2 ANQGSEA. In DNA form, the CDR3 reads TGCAGCGTTGGACAGACCACCGGGGAGCTGTTTTTT. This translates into CSVGQTTGELFF.

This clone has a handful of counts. CDR3 DNA: TGTGCCAGCAGATTGGCGACAGGCCTATACGAGCAGTACGTC. Translated: CASRLATGLYEQYV. The chain combines TRBV28 with TRBJ2-7; tentative D call: TRBD1 (6 bases). V lost 6 bases and J lost 4, with 16 bases in between. Germline V lookup: CDR1 MDHEN, CDR2 SYDVKM. The CDR3 is made up of 14 amino acids.

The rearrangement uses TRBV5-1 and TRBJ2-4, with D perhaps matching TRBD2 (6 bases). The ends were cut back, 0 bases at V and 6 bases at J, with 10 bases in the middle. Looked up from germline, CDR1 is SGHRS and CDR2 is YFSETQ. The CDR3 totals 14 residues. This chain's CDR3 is CASSLGDSANIQYF. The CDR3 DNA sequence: TGCGCCAGCAGCTTGGGGGACTCAGCAAACATTCAGTACTTC.

The CDR3 loop reads CASSTRQGSSYNSPLHF. Here the CDR3 DNA reads TGTGCCAGCAGCACCCGACAGGGAAGCTCCTATAATTCACCCCTCCACTTT. V and J are TRBV21-1 and TRBJ1-6; the DNA was not compared with TRBD1, the D call given in the table. TRBV21-1 is a recognized pseudogene. This CDR3 spans 17 amino acids.

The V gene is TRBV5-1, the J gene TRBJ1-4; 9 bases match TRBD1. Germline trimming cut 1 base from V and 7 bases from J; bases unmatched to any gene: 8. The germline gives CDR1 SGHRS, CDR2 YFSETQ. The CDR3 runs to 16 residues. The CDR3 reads CASSLQLQGAGEKLFF. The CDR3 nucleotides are TGCGCCAGCAGCTTGCAACTACAGGGGGCTGGTGAAAAACTGTTTTTT. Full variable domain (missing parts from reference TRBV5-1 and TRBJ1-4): KAGVTQTPRYLIKTRGQQVTLSCSPISGHRSVSWYQQTPGQGLQFLFEYFSETQRNKGNFPGRFSGRQFSNSRSEMNVSTLELGDSALYLCASSLQLQGAGEKLFFGSGTQLSVL.

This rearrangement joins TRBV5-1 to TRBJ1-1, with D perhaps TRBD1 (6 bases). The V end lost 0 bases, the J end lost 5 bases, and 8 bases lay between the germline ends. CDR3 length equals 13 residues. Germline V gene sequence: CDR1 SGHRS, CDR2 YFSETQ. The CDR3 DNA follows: TGCGCCAGCAGCTTGGACAGGGAGACTGAAGCTTTCTTT. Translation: CASSLDRETEAFF. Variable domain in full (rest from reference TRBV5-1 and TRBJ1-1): KAGVTQTPRYLIKTRGQQVTLSCSPISGHRSVSWYQQTPGQGLQFLFEYFSETQRNKGNFPGRFSGRQFSNSRSEMNVSTLELGDSALYLCASSLDRETEAFFGQGTRLTVV.